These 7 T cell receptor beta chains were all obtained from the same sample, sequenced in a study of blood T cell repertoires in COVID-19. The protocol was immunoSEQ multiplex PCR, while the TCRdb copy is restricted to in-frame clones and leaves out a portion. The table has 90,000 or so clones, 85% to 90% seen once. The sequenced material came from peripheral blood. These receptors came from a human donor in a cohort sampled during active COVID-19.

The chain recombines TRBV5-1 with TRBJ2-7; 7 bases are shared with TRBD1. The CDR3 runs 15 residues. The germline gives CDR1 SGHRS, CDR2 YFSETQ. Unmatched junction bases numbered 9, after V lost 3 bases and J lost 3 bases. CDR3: CASSSHRGADYEQYF. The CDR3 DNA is TGCGCCAGCAGCTCCCACAGGGGAGCGGACTACGAGCAGTACTTC.

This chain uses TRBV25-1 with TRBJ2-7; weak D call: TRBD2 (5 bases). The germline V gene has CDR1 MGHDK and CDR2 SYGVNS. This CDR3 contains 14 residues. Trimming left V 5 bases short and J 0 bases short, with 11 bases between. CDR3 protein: CASSRAGSSYEQYF. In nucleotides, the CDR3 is TGTGCCAGCAGTAGAGCTGGGAGCTCCTACGAGCAGTACTTC.

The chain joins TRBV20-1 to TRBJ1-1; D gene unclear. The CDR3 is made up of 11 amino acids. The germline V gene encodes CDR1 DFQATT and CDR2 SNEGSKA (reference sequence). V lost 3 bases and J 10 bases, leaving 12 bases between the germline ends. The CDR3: CSARESVVAFF. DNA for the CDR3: TGCAGTGCTAGGGAGAGTGTGGTAGCTTTCTTT.

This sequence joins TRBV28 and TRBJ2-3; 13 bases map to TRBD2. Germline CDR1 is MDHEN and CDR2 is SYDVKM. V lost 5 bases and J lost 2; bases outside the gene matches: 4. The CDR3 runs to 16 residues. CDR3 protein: CASSPTSGGLTDTQYF. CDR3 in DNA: TGTGCCAGCAGTCCGACTAGCGGGGGGCTCACAGATACGCAGTATTTT.

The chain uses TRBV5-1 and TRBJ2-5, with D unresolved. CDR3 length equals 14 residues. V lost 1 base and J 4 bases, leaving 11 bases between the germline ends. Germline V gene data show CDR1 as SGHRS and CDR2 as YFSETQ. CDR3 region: CASSLIAGSETQYF. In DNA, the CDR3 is TGCGCCAGCAGCTTGATAGCCGGATCAGAGACCCAGTACTTC.

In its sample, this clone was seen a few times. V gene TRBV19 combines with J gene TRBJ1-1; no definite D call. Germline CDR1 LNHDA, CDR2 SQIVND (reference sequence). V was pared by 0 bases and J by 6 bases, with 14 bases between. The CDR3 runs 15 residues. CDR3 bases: TGTGCCAGTAGTATAGATAACTGGAGACCCGCTGAAGCTTTCTTT. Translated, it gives CASSIDNWRPAEAFF.

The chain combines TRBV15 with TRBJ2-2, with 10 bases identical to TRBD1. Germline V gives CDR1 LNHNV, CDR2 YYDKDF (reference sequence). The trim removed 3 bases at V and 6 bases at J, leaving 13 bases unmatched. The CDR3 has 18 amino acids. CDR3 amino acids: CATSRAYGTGESAGELFF. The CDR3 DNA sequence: TGTGCCACCAGCAGGGCCTACGGGACAGGGGAGAGTGCCGGGGAGCTGTTTTTT.